Detailed here is one T cell receptor beta chain. Data came from immunoSEQ multiplex PCR; TCRdb stores just in-frame clones and leaves some out. Of about 61,000 clones in the sample, around 90% are singletons; the top ten hold roughly 5.7%. These data are taken from a study of control samples from healthy donors and cancer patients. V shed 6 bases, J shed 4 bases, and the junction held 7 bases outside the gene matches. The CDR3 spans 14 residues. The germline CDR1 and CDR2 sequences are MNHEY and SVGEGT. The specimen sequenced was PBMCs. The receptor was isolated from a man aged 55 to 69 with colorectal cancer. The J gene is TRBJ2-5, the V gene TRBV6-2 or TRBV6-3; TRBD1 agrees at 8 bases. The CDR3 protein is CASSLGQGRETQYF. The DNA of the CDR3 is TGTGCCAGCAGCCTCGGACAGGGACGAGAGACCCAGTACTTC.